This T cell receptor (beta chain) was captured by sequencing in a study of T cells after yellow fever vaccination. Study in general: The authors prepared low-cell-number fractions using SMART-Seq v4 Ultra Low Input. Study-wide findings and caveats: CD4 and CD8 compartments shared a small share of clonotypes. Boosting was followed by the reappearance of most primary-vaccination clones (around 95% CD4, under 90% CD8).

With regard to this clonotype: The antigen is unknown.

UMIs and a universal primer site were added when TCR cDNA was made by 5'RACE template switching. TCRdb recomputed calls from the 5' RACE reads with MiXCR, one row per CDR3 protein. Of some 300,000 distinct CDR3 sequences in the sample, around 9.3% were seen once. Looked up from germline, CDR1 is MGHRA and CDR2 is YSYEKL. The length of the CDR3 is 17 residues. V gave up 2 bases and J gave up 2 bases; unmatched junction bases: 7. The sequence was collected from a man aged 18 to 30 who received the YFV17D yellow fever vaccine. The input for sequencing was CD4+ T cells sorted from PBMCs, taken 5 days after the yellow fever booster vaccination. The chain recombines TRBV4-1 with TRBJ1-5; 9 bases are a match to TRBD1. This CDR3 is CASSQRDRVGGNQPQHF. DNA for the CDR3: TGCGCCAGCAGCCAAAGGGACAGGGTCGGAGGCAATCAGCCCCAGCATTTT.